The 31 T cell receptor beta chains listed next were all sequenced from one sample in a study of blood T cell repertoires in COVID-19. The repertoire was sequenced with immunoSEQ multiplex PCR; TCRdb's copy has only in-frame clones and lacks some. The sample consists of around 240,000 clones, 80% to 90% of them appearing once. The sample consisted of peripheral blood. The receptors originated from a woman in her forties who had recovered from COVID-19.

This clone was seen once. The gene calls are TRBV18 and TRBJ2-7; TRBD2 agrees at 7 bases. Looked up from germline, CDR1 is KGHSH and CDR2 is LQKENI. This CDR3 region has 14 residues. The junction had 11 bases not matched to a gene; V was cut back by 3 bases and J by 9 bases. For the CDR3, the DNA is TGTGCCAGCTCACCCGTCGCGGGGGTTCATGGGCAGTACTTC. As protein: CASSPVAGVHGQYF.

The V gene is TRBV2, the J gene TRBJ1-3; possibly TRBD1 for D (5 bases). The CDR3 runs to 14 residues. V lost 7 bases and J lost 0, with 10 bases in between. The germline CDR1 and CDR2 sequences are SNHLY and FYNNEI. CDR3 coding DNA: TGTGCCAGCAAACAGGACCACTCTGGAAACACCATATATTTT. It codes for CASKQDHSGNTIYF.

This chain links TRBV29-1 with TRBJ2-3; the match to TRBD2 covers 7 bases. J gave up 6 bases and V 7 bases, and 13 bases lay outside the gene matches. Germline V gene lookup returns CDR1 SQVTM and CDR2 ANQGSEA. CDR3 size: 14 residues. The CDR3 here is CSGTSSPIRDTQYF. The DNA for the CDR3 is TGCAGCGGGACTAGTAGTCCAATAAGGGATACGCAGTATTTT.

The J gene is TRBJ1-2, the V gene TRBV7-9, with D possibly being TRBD1 (5 bases). The germline V gene has CDR1 SEHNR and CDR2 FQNEAQ (reference sequence). V was cut by 5 bases and J by 4 bases, with 8 bases left in between. The CDR3 extends over 12 amino acids. CDR3 loop: CASSPDSYGYTF. As DNA, the CDR3 is TGTGCCAGCAGCCCTGACAGCTATGGCTACACCTTC.

About this clone itself: One junction end does not reproduce the germline sequence, and a read error may be involved. The V and J genes are TRBV5-6 and TRBJ1-1, with D possibly being TRBD1 (5 bases). The CDR3 has 17 residues. Per the germline V gene, CDR1 is SGHDT and CDR2 is YYEEEE. CDR3 sequence reads: CASSQKTGKQWNTDAFF. The CDR3 region has the DNA TGTGCCAGCAGCCAAAAAACAGGAAAACAATGGAACACTGACGCTTTCTTT.

J is TRBJ2-7 and V is TRBV19; the D gene is possibly TRBD1 (5 bases). The CDR3 covers 15 residues. The V end was cut by 5 bases, the J end by 3 bases, with 17 bases between. The germline V gene has CDR1 LNHDA and CDR2 SQIVND (reference sequence). The CDR3 loop is CASSVAVSRDYEQYF. The CDR3 DNA sequence: TGTGCCAGTAGTGTCGCAGTTAGCAGGGACTACGAGCAGTACTTC.

The chain couples TRBV27 to TRBJ1-1; possible D gene TRBD1, 5 bases. The CDR3 loop spans 13 amino acids. Deletions cut 7 bases from V and 4 bases from J, with 13 bases between. CDR1 and CDR2 (germline): MNHEY, SMNVEV (reference sequence). CDR3 in DNA: TGTGCCAGCACGGGACTTGGGTCCACTGAAGCTTTCTTT. It is translated as CASTGLGSTEAFF.

The CDR3 sequence: CASSLTPDSSSSTDTQYF. The DNA of the CDR3 is TGTGCCAGCAGCCTAACGCCCGACTCAAGTTCTAGCACAGATACGCAGTATTTT. The chain recombines TRBV7-9 with TRBJ2-3; D unclear. V was shortened by 5 bases and J by 0 bases, with 21 bases between the two germline ends. The germline V gene encodes CDR1 SEHNR and CDR2 FQNEAQ (reference sequence). The CDR3 has 18 residues. Full variable domain (missing parts from reference TRBV7-9 and TRBJ2-3): DTGVSQNPRHKITKRGQNVTFRCDPISEHNRLYWYRQTLGQGPEFLTYFQNEAQLEKSRLLSDRFSAERPKGSFSTLEIQRTEQGDSAMYLCASSLTPDSSSSTDTQYFGPGTRLTVL.

The chain has TRBV7-2 and TRBJ1-6, with TRBD1 matching over 7 bases. The CDR3 spans 16 residues. After removal of 5 bases from V and 7 bases from J, the junction contained 11 bases not matched to a gene. Germline loops: CDR1 SGHTA, CDR2 FQGNSA. CDR3 amino acids: CASSVMTGMANSPLHF. For the CDR3, the DNA is TGTGCCAGCAGCGTAATGACAGGGATGGCCAATTCACCCCTCCACTTT.

The gene calls are TRBV6-5 and TRBJ1-2, with a possible D match to TRBD1 (5 bases). Trimming shortened V by 3 bases and J by 5 bases, and 13 bases separated the two germline ends. Germline V lookup: CDR1 MNHEY, CDR2 SVGAGI. The CDR3 has 14 residues. CDR3 sequence reads: CASSYPGSLYGYTF. The DNA for the CDR3 is TGTGCCAGCAGTTATCCAGGGTCCCTATATGGCTACACCTTC.

The V call is TRBV28, the J call TRBJ2-1; D is perhaps TRBD2 (5 bases). Looked up from germline, CDR1 is MDHEN and CDR2 is SYDVKM. V was trimmed by 6 bases and J by 8 bases, leaving 14 bases between them. The CDR3 totals 13 residues. CDR3 sequence reads: CASRSTGIHEQFF. CDR3 in DNA: TGTGCCAGCAGATCCACCGGGATCCATGAGCAGTTCTTC.

The gene calls are TRBV7-2 and TRBJ1-6, with 9 positions matching TRBD1. J lost 10 bases, V lost 5 bases, and 9 bases had no gene match. CDR1 SGHTA and CDR2 FQGNSA come from the germline V gene. This CDR3 is 15 amino acids long. CDR3 sequence reads: CASSGLGTGRSPLHF. The CDR3 nucleotides are TGTGCCAGCAGCGGCTTGGGGACAGGGCGATCACCCCTCCACTTT.

This sequence joins TRBV19 and TRBJ1-2; D call uncertain. The CDR3 has 14 residues. Germline assignment: CDR1 LNHDA and CDR2 SQIVND (reference sequence). V lost 6 bases, J lost 1 base, and 12 bases lay in between. CDR3 bases: TGTGCCAGTAGGCCGGGGTTGGGTAACTATGGCTACACCTTC. Residues: CASRPGLGNYGYTF.

The chain couples TRBV5-1 to TRBJ1-2; 7 bases line up with TRBD1. In germline, CDR1 is SGHRS, CDR2 YFSETQ. The CDR3 runs 19 residues. After removal of 4 bases from V and 5 bases from J, the junction contained 23 bases not matched to a gene. The CDR3 nucleotides are TGCGCCAGCAGCGGCTACGGGACAGCCTACACGAACCTGGATTATGGCTACACCTTC. This encodes CASSGYGTAYTNLDYGYTF.

The chain couples TRBV3-1 (or the pseudogene TRBV3-2) to TRBJ1-6, with D unresolved. The CDR3 has 12 amino acids. CDR1 is LGHDT, CDR2 YNNKEL, per germline (reference sequence). Trimming stripped 3 bases from V and 7 bases from J, with 4 bases between. The CDR3 DNA reads TGTGCCAGCAGCCAGACAAATTCACCCCTCCACTTT. Translated, it gives CASSQTNSPLHF.

V gene TRBV5-5 combines with J gene TRBJ2-3; D gene unclear. Germline V gives CDR1 SGHKS, CDR2 YYEKEE (reference sequence). This CDR3 has 13 amino acids. Trimming took 1 base from V and 6 from J, leaving 9 bases between them. The DNA of the CDR3 is TGTGCCAGCAGCTTGTTTGAAGAGGATACGCAGTATTTT. Its protein product is CASSLFEEDTQYF.

There are a few counts of this clone. This rearrangement joins TRBV6-2 or TRBV6-3 to TRBJ2-3; TRBD2 matches at 10 bases. The V and J ends lost 0 bases and 5 bases, in that order; junction bases with no gene match: 2. CDR3 length equals 15 residues. Germline CDR1 is MNHEY and CDR2 is SVGEGT. Here the CDR3 reads CASSYSTSGEDTQYF. The CDR3 DNA reads TGTGCCAGCAGTTACTCCACTAGCGGGGAAGATACGCAGTATTTT.

This clone was picked up one time. The chain is built from TRBV28 and TRBJ1-3; unclear D gene. Germline-derived CDR1 and CDR2 are MDHEN and SYDVKM. This CDR3 comprises 12 residues. V was pared by 6 bases and J by 1 base, with 4 bases between. CDR3 residues: CASSASGNTIYF. The CDR3 DNA is TGTGCCAGCAGCGCGTCTGGAAACACCATATATTTT.

The gene calls are TRBV4-1 and TRBJ1-5, with 8 nucleotides matching TRBD1. This CDR3 spans 14 amino acids. Germline-derived CDR1 and CDR2 are MGHRA and YSYEKL. V was clipped by 5 bases and J by 2 bases; unmatched bases: 2. CDR3 amino acids: CASSGDRRNQPQHF. The CDR3 nucleotides are TGCGCCAGCAGCGGGGACAGGCGCAATCAGCCCCAGCATTTT.

The chain joins TRBV19 to TRBJ1-2; perhaps TRBD1 as D (6 bases). The V and J ends lost 3 bases and 4 bases respectively, with 15 bases between them. CDR1 is LNHDA, CDR2 SQIVND, per germline (reference sequence). CDR3 length equals 15 residues. CDR3 nucleotides: TGTGCCAGTAGTATTTCTGCGGACAGCCCCTATGGCTACACCTTC. The encoded protein is CASSISADSPYGYTF.

The chain couples TRBV7-2 to TRBJ2-5; a weak D match, TRBD2 (6 bases). The germline CDR1 and CDR2 sequences are SGHTA and FQGNSA. Trimming pared 2 bases from V and 3 bases from J, leaving 13 bases between. The CDR3 is 15 amino acids. The CDR3 DNA reads as TGTGCCAGCAGCTTACCCGGGGTAGCGGAAGAGACCCAGTACTTC. The encoded protein is CASSLPGVAEETQYF.

This chain joins TRBV29-1 and TRBJ1-4, with 10 bases fitting TRBD1. In germline, CDR1 is SQVTM, CDR2 ANQGSEA. With 4 bases clipped from V and 8 bases from J, the junction kept 4 bases outside the gene matches. This CDR3 has 13 amino acids. CDR3 in amino acids: CSVADRGQEKLFF. DNA for the CDR3: TGCAGCGTTGCCGACAGGGGGCAAGAAAAACTGTTTTTT. Full variable domain (outside the CDR3, taken from reference TRBV29-1 and TRBJ1-4): SAVISQKPSRDICQRGTSLTIQCQVDSQVTMMFWYRQQPGQSLTLIATANQGSEATYESGFVIDKFPISRPNLTFSTLTVSNMSPEDSSIYLCSVADRGQEKLFFGSGTQLSVL.

This chain's CDR3 is CATSSPEGYQETQYF. CDR3 in DNA: TGTGCCACCAGTTCCCCAGAGGGATACCAAGAGACCCAGTACTTC. The rearrangement uses TRBV24-1 and TRBJ2-5; D might be TRBD2 (5 bases). Germline lookup yields CDR1 KGHDR and CDR2 SFDVKD. V shed 6 bases and J shed 0 bases, with 13 bases lying between them. The CDR3 extends over 15 amino acids.

CDR3 loop: CASSLLSSWQYF. CDR3 DNA: TGTGCCAGCAGCTTGTTATCAAGCTGGCAGTACTTC. The rearrangement uses TRBV5-8 and TRBJ2-7; D remains ambiguous. The germline gives CDR1 SGHTS, CDR2 YDEGEE. There are 12 residues in the CDR3. V was trimmed by 1 base and J by 9 bases, leaving 11 bases between them.

The chain is built from TRBV5-1 and TRBJ2-5, with 9 bases fitting TRBD1. Losses at the gene ends were 0 bases for V and 1 base for J; bases not matched to a gene: 7. Germline CDR1 reads SGHRS; CDR2 reads YFSETQ. This CDR3 comprises 17 residues. The CDR3 nucleotides are TGCGCCAGCAGCTTGGGACAGGGGGTGTCCTCCCAAGAGACCCAGTACTTC. It codes for CASSLGQGVSSQETQYF.

V is TRBV6-1 and J is TRBJ2-7, with 10 bases lining up with TRBD1. V was clipped by 7 bases and J by 3 bases; unmatched bases: 9. Germline assignment: CDR1 MNHNS and CDR2 SASEGT. The CDR3 contains 15 residues. DNA for the CDR3: TGTGCCAGCAAAAGAGGACAGGGGGTAGACTACGAGCAGTACTTC. Its protein is CASKRGQGVDYEQYF.

The chain employs TRBV9 and TRBJ1-1; 11 bases map to TRBD1. Germline CDR1 reads SGDLS; CDR2 reads YYNGEE. This CDR3 has 15 amino acids. The trim removed 3 bases at V and 5 bases at J, leaving 6 bases unmatched. The CDR3 DNA follows: TGTGCCAGCAGCGCGGGACAGGGGGTGGGGACTGAAGCTTTCTTT. Translated, it gives CASSAGQGVGTEAFF.

The chain recombines TRBV12-3 or TRBV12-4 with TRBJ1-2, with TRBD1 identical over 7 bases. V gave up 9 bases and J gave up 4 bases; unmatched junction bases: 5. The CDR3 loop spans 12 amino acids. This CDR3 reads CASAGGPYGYTF. DNA for the CDR3: TGTGCCAGTGCAGGGGGACCCTATGGCTACACCTTC.

The chain employs TRBV9 and TRBJ1-6, with 9 bases that match TRBD1. Trimming cost V 2 bases and J 6 bases; bases outside gene matches: 6. The CDR3 sequence is 16 residues long. Germline values: CDR1 SGDLS, CDR2 YYNGEE. CDR3 sequence (DNA): TGTGCCAGCAGCGTGACCTCGGGACAGGGTAATTCACCCCTCCACTTT. It is translated as CASSVTSGQGNSPLHF.

This chain connects TRBV7-8 to TRBJ2-3, with D perhaps matching TRBD1 (5 bases). CDR3 length: 15 amino acids. Trimming removed 3 bases from V and 1 base from J, with 11 bases in between. The germline V gene encodes CDR1 SGHVS and CDR2 FQNEAQ. The DNA for the CDR3 is TGTGCCAGCAGCTTCTGGGGCTCCCGCACAGATACGCAGTATTTT. As protein: CASSFWGSRTDTQYF. The full variable domain, in which reference TRBV7-8 and TRBJ2-3 provide the parts outside the CDR3, is GAGVSQSPRYKVAKRGQDVALRCDPISGHVSLFWYQQALGQGPEFLTYFQNEAQLDKSGLPSDRFFAERPEGSVSTLKIQRTQQEDSAVYLCASSFWGSRTDTQYFGPGTRLTVL.

The table lists this clone with a few counts. This chain joins TRBV10-3 and TRBJ1-2; 8 nucleotides agree with TRBD1. Germline CDR1 reads ENHRY; CDR2 reads SYGVKD. The V and J ends lost 0 bases and 7 bases, in that order; junction bases with no gene match: 13. CDR3 size: 17 residues. The CDR3 DNA is TGTGCCATCAGTGAGTCCCGAGGTCATACAGGGGGAGGTGGCTACACCTTC. Protein product: CAISESRGHTGGGGYTF.